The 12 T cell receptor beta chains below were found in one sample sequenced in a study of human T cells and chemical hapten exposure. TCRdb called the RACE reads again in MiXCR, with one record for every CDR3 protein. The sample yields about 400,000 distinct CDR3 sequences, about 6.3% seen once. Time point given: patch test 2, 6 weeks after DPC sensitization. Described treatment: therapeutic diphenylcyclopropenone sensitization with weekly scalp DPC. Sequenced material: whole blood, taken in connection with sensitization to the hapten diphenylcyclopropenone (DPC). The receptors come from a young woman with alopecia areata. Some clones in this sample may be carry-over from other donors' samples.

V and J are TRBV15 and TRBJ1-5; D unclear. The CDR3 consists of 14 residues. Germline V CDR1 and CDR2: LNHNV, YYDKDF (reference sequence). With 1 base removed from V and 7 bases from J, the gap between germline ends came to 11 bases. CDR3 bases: TGTGCCACCAGCAGAGCTCGGACGGAGCAGCCCCAGCATTTT. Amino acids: CATSRARTEQPQHF. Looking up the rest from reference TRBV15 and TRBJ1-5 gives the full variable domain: DAMVIQNPRYQVTQFGKPVTLSCSQTLNHNVMYWYQQKSSQAPKLLFHYYDKDFNNEADTPDNFQSRRPNTSFCFLDIRSPGLGDTAMYLCATSRARTEQPQHFGDGTRLSIL.

The CDR3 reads CASRTRGGYNEQFF. The DNA of the CDR3 is TGTGCCAGCAGAACACGGGGGGGTTACAATGAGCAGTTCTTC. The gene calls are TRBV11-2 and TRBJ2-1, with TRBD2 matching 8 bases. This CDR3 is built from 14 residues. Unmatched junction bases numbered 5, after V lost 6 bases and J lost 4 bases. The V gene's germline CDR1 is SGHAT and CDR2 FQNNGV.

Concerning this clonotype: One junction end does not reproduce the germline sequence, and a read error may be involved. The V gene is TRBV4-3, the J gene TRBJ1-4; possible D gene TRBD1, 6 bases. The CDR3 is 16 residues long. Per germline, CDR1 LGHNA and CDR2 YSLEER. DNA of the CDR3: TGCGCCAGCAGCAAAGAGGGGGGCGAGGCTAATGAAAAACTGTTTTTT. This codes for CASSKEGGEANEKLFF.

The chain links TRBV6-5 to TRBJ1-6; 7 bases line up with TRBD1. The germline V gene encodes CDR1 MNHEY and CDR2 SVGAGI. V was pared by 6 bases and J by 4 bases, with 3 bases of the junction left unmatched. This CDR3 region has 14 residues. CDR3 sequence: CASRPGQYNSPLHF. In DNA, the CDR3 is TGTGCCAGCAGGCCGGGACAGTATAATTCACCCCTCCACTTT.

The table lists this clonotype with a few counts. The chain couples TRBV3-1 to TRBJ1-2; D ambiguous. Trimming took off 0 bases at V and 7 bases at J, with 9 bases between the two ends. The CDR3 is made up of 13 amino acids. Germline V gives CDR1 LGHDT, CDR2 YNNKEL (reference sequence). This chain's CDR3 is CASSQDPTGGYTF. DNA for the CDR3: TGTGCCAGCAGCCAAGACCCAACCGGTGGCTACACCTTC.

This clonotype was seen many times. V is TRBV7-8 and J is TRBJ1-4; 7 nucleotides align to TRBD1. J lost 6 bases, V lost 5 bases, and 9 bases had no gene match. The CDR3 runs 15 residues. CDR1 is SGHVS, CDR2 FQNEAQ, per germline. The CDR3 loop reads CASSPETGLYEKLFF. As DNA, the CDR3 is TGTGCCAGCAGCCCCGAGACAGGGCTGTATGAAAAACTGTTTTTT.

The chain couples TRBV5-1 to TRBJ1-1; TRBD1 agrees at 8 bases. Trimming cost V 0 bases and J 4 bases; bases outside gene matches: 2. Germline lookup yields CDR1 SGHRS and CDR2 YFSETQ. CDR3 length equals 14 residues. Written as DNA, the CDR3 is TGCGCCAGCAGCTTGGAGACAGGGGTCACTGAAGCTTTCTTT. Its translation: CASSLETGVTEAFF.

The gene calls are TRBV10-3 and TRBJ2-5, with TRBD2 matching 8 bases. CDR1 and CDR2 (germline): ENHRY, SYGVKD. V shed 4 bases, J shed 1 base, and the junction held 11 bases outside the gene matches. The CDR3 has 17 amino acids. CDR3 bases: TGTGCCATCAGTGCGGGGGGGGCGAGTGCTATCCAAGAGACCCAGTACTTC. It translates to CAISAGGASAIQETQYF.

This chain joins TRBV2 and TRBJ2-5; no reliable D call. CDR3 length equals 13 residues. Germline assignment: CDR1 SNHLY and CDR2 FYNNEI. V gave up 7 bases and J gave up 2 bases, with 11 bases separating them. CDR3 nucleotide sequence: TGTGCCAGCATGAAAGACCTACAAGAGACCCAGTACTTC. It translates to CASMKDLQETQYF.

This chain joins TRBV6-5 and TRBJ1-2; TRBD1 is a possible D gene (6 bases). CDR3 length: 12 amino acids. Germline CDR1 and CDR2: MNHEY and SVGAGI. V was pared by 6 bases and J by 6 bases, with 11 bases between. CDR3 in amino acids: CASRATGHGYTF. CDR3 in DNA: TGTGCCAGCAGGGCGACAGGTCATGGCTACACCTTC.

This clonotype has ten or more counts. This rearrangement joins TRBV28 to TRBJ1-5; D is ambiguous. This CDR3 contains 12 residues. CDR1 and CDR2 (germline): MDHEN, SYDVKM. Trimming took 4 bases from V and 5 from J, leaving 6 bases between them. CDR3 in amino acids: CASSSQDQPQHF. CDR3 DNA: TGTGCCAGCAGTTCGCAAGATCAGCCCCAGCATTTT.

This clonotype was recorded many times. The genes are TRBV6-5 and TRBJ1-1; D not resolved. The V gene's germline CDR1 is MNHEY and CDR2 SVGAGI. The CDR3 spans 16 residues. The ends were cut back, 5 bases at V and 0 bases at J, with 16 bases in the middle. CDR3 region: CASSPERVRMNTEAFF. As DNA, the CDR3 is TGTGCCAGCAGTCCTGAAAGGGTTAGGATGAACACTGAAGCTTTCTTT.